This TCR beta chain was obtained from a study of vaccination and CD4 T cells after COVID-19. The treatment was: roughly ten-day PBMC culture with coronavirus spike peptide pools or control peptides (ViraFEST assay). Before the COVID-19 pandemic (2011-2018), CD4+ T cells were obtained from the unexposed donor. This clonotype was seen only a few times. The antigen is undetermined. Once obtained from cultured CD4+ T cells, the DNA was sequenced using the Oncomine TCR Beta short-read assay. Cultures of CD4+ T cells served as the source for extracting genomic DNA. Using its own MiXCR run on the PCR reads, TCRdb lists one record per CDR3 protein. The profile shows 9,000 to 10,000 distinct CDR3 sequences, about a third of them singletons. The source is a human donor in good health. Sequencing was done on a sample of CD4+ T cells from blood, cultured in vitro.

The CDR3 nucleotides are TGTGCCAGCAGCTTAGAATTCGGCGAGCAGTACTTC. Its protein product is CASSLEFGEQYF. The J gene is TRBJ2-7, the V gene TRBV11-2; D gene uncertain. Germline CDR1 SGHAT, CDR2 FQNNGV. V shed 0 bases and J shed 6 bases, with 6 bases lying between them. The CDR3 is made up of 12 amino acids.